This T cell receptor (beta chain) is drawn from a study of shared clonotypes between healthy human individuals (dated by TCRdb to the early 2020s). A note on the overall study: The cohort comprised two women and a few men aged 18 to 49 years. Per donor, three plates each were used for CD4 naive and CD4 memory, two for CD8 naive, and one for CD8 memory. To estimate repertoire size and how much clonotype sharing occurs between individuals, the study deeply sequenced the blood TCR repertoires of 5 or 6 healthy adults. Each donor's leukapheresis produced roughly between roughly 0.85 and 10 billion PBMCs. Libraries were prepared and TCR repertoires were sequenced by different laboratories using diverse techniques, in order to increase sequencing depth and limit assay-specific biases. Study-level results and caveats: Compared with non-shared clonotypes, clonotypes shared by all four sorted-subset donors had higher generation probabilities. Sharing across several donors was observed for approximately 5% of naive CD4, under 4% of naive CD8, roughly 2.4% of memory CD4, and about 0.4% of memory CD8 clonotypes. The small number of donors limited the genetic and exposure-history diversity represented. Sampling was restricted to blood, and TCR repertoires in tissues likely differ from the TCR repertoires found in blood. Naive subsets generally had larger estimated clonotype richness than memory subsets did. Pairwise subsampling indicated that sequencing depth was expected to affect the degree of clonotype sharing among donors. Rarefaction of sorted-subset datasets indicated incomplete sequencing despite the large sequencing depth.

Comments on this clone: Its antigen is not yet known. No quality values exist for individual bases; no much larger clone is one base distant.

CDR1 and CDR2 were assigned from the germline V gene as SGHRS and YFSETQ. Including the terminal cysteine and phenylalanine, the CDR3 comprises 17 residues. CDR3 DNA only is kept here, 51 bases in frame from base 1. V sheds 0 bases and J sheds 3 bases, leaving 18 bases between their ends. For the CD8 naive samples, CD45RO-negative cells were positively selected for CCR7, yielding a CD45RA+CCR7+ population from which TemRA cells were excluded. The donors were healthy, HIV-negative adults with no recently reported acute infections or vaccinations. Every donor was a Caucasian adult residing in Nashville, Tennessee, USA. Blood was collected by leukapheresis, and PBMCs were isolated by Ficoll-Histopaque density gradient centrifugation and then cryopreserved in liquid nitrogen vapor phase. Analytical flow cytometry was used to check the purity and quantity of each magnetically sorted T cell population. Genomic DNA was isolated from every sorted fraction and measured by UV absorbance on a Nanodrop 2000c.

Using the deep immunoSEQ assay, multiplex PCR amplified TCR CDR3 regions from genomic DNA. For each cell subset, the extracted genomic DNA was distributed evenly across all wells of several immunoSEQ 96-well plates, and each plate served as one replicate. For sorted subsets, 150 to 250 ng of genomic DNA, equivalent to 25,000 to 35,000 T cell genomes, went into each replicate PCR. Purified libraries were quantified with a Qubit 3.0 fluorometer, sized on a Bioanalyzer 2100, and re-quantified with the KAPA Library Quantification kit. A separate single-read 150-cycle Illumina NextSeq 550 flow cell was used to sequence each immunoSEQ 96-well plate. As for the original processing: Because the immunoSEQ output held only junctional sequences and lacked quality scores, the filtering could not match the filtering applied to full-length reads. Sequences were annotated with PyIR, a Python wrapper for IgBLAST v1.9, and V/J genes and CDR3 were assigned using IMGT germline references. Reads were removed for weak V/J assignments (E-value above 1e-6), missing CDR3, stop codons, out-of-frame junctions, or ambiguous translated residues. V3J clonotypes were defined by identical inferred V gene, J gene, and CDR3 amino acid sequence. The percentage overlap between two repertoires was calculated by dividing the number of shared unique clonotypes by the size of the smaller repertoire. Richness of each repertoire was evaluated using RTK rarefaction, the Chao1 estimator, and Recon v2.1 estimates of unobserved clonotypes. Generation probabilities for all TCRbeta clonotypes obtained by the gDNA method from several donors were computed using OLGA. The table comes from immuneACCESS by way of TCRdb, which keeps in-frame sequences with V and J called. Part of the clones is missing from these tables; in studies checked, under half for an unresolved V gene and the rest for unknown reasons. The DNA gave D and trimming, while V, J and clone size come from that table. For this sample the table gives around 2.1 million clones, of which more than 85% were detected only once. The top ten hold roughly 1.8% of the sample.

The material sequenced was naive CD8+ T cells from PBMCs. This sample's cell subset or site label indicates: CD45RA+CCR7+. The sequence links TRBV5-1 to TRBJ1-1; TRBD1 is a possible D gene, resting on 5 matching bases. This TCR came from a man between 18 and 29 years old in good health. Some clones in this sample may be carry-over from other donors' samples. The nucleotides are TGCGCCAGCAGCTTGGGGTTTTTGAGGGGTCGGGACACTGAAGCTTTCTTT. Its protein product is CASSLGFLRGRDTEAFF. Supplemented by the reference TRBV5-1 and TRBJ1-1 proteins around the CDR3, the complete variable domain is KAGVTQTPRYLIKTRGQQVTLSCSPISGHRSVSWYQQTPGQGLQFLFEYFSETQRNKGNFPGRFSGRQFSNSRSEMNVSTLELGDSALYLCASSLGFLRGRDTEAFFGQGTRLTVV.